The rows below give T cell receptor beta chains drawn from one sample of a study of T cell changes during pregnancy in multiple sclerosis. Profiling relied on immunoSEQ multiplex PCR, and the TCRdb table lists in-frame clones only, not all of them. The sample holds tens of thousands of clones, 80% to 95% seen once. The source material was peripheral blood, sampled in the second trimester of pregnancy. The source of these receptors is a female donor with multiple sclerosis, enrolled in a pregnancy study. Both conserved end residues are part of each CDR3. D genes are given only for firm matches. Some rows mark clone size as missing; the rest say once, few, many or name a class of expanded clone.

abundance	v_gene	j_gene	d_gene	CDR3aa	CDR3nt
.	TRBV19	TRBJ2-2	.	CASSIQGANTGELFF	TGTGCCAGTAGCATCCAGGGTGCGAACACCGGGGAGCTGTTTTTT
.	TRBV9	TRBJ2-1	.	CASSVGGGAPYNEQFF	TGTGCCAGCAGCGTAGGTGGGGGGGCCCCCTACAATGAGCAGTTCTTC
.	TRBV19	TRBJ1-1	TRBD1	CASSLRDRGYTEAFF	TGTGCCAGTAGTCTCCGGGACAGGGGGTACACTGAAGCTTTCTTT
.	TRBV28	TRBJ2-3	.	CASSGKLDTDTQYF	TGTGCCAGCAGTGGGAAACTAGACACAGATACGCAGTATTTT
.	TRBV11-1	TRBJ2-2	.	CASSLTGSAGELFF	TGTGCCAGCAGCTTAACGGGAAGCGCCGGGGAGCTGTTTTTT
.	TRBV19	TRBJ1-3	.	CASSSGDTIYF	TGTGCCAGTAGTTCCGGGGACACCATATATTTT
.	TRBV25-1	TRBJ1-3	.	CASSRRERNTIYF	TGTGCCAGCAGTCGCAGGGAACGAAACACCATATATTTT
.	TRBV7-6	TRBJ2-7	TRBD2	CASSLAGGGHEQYF	TGTGCCAGCAGCCTAGCGGGAGGCGGCCACGAGCAGTACTTC
.	TRBV6-5	TRBJ1-6	.	CASSYEWGRGGSPLHF	TGTGCCAGCAGTTACGAATGGGGCAGGGGCGGTTCACCCCTCCACTTT
.	TRBV30	TRBJ1-1	.	CAWSTVVATEAFF	TGTGCCTGGAGTACAGTGGTTGCCACTGAAGCTTTCTTT
.	TRBV28	TRBJ2-5	TRBD2	CASSPPRLAGGLETQYF	TGTGCCAGCAGTCCGCCCCGACTAGCGGGAGGCCTTGAGACCCAGTACTTC
once	TRBV15	TRBJ2-5	.	CATSSPRKTGETQYF	TGTGCCACCAGCAGCCCCAGAAAGACTGGTGAGACCCAGTACTTC
.	TRBV19	TRBJ1-5	TRBD1	CASSKPGQANQPQHF	TGTGCCAGTAGTAAACCGGGACAGGCCAATCAGCCCCAGCATTTT
.	TRBV29-1	TRBJ1-1	.	CSVEKTGSDPEAFF	TGCAGCGTCGAAAAAACAGGGTCGGACCCTGAAGCTTTCTTT
.	TRBV6-4	TRBJ2-5	TRBD2	CASSKLAGGQETQYF	TGTGCCAGCAGTAAACTAGCGGGAGGGCAAGAGACCCAGTACTTC
.	TRBV7-2	TRBJ2-1	TRBD2	CASSPTSGTSGGRGKFF	TGTGCCAGCAGCCCAACGTCGGGGACTAGCGGGGGGCGGGGTAAGTTCTTC
once	TRBV2	TRBJ2-7	.	CASSWTVLEQYF	TGTGCCAGCAGTTGGACAGTGTTAGAGCAGTACTTC
.	TRBV28	TRBJ1-3	.	CASSSGGVGNTIYF	TGTGCCAGCAGTTCCGGGGGGGTAGGAAACACCATATATTTT
once	TRBV15	TRBJ2-1	.	CATSREALYENEQFF	TGTGCCACCAGCAGAGAAGCCCTCTACGAAAATGAGCAGTTCTTC
once	TRBV27	TRBJ2-1	TRBD2	CASSWPGGRSSYNEQFF	TGTGCCAGCAGTTGGCCGGGGGGACGGAGCTCCTACAATGAGCAGTTCTTC
.	TRBV4-1	TRBJ2-4	TRBD2	CASSPGLAGGRRENIQYF	TGCGCCAGCAGCCCGGGACTAGCGGGAGGGCGGAGGGAAAACATTCAGTACTTC
.	TRBV19	TRBJ2-2	.	CASATSWNTGELFF	TGTGCCAGTGCGACTAGTTGGAACACCGGGGAGCTGTTTTTT
.	TRBV11-1	TRBJ2-1	TRBD2	CASLQGGVAGGSYNEQFF	TGTGCCAGCTTGCAAGGAGGGGTAGCGGGAGGGTCCTACAATGAGCAGTTCTTC
once	TRBV9	TRBJ2-2	TRBD2	CASSVGLAGTGELFF	TGTGCCAGCAGCGTTGGACTAGCGGGCACCGGGGAGCTGTTTTTT
.	TRBV15	TRBJ1-1	TRBD1	CATSKRGVGQGVAAFF	TGTGCCACCAGTAAACGAGGAGTGGGACAGGGGGTTGCAGCTTTCTTT
once	TRBV9	TRBJ2-2	.	CASSVRRGSVGGELFF	TGTGCCAGCAGCGTAAGGCGGGGTAGCGTCGGCGGGGAGCTGTTTTTT
.	TRBV12-5	TRBJ2-1	TRBD2	CASGLVTRGARAGGFYNEQFF	TGTGCTAGTGGTTTGGTCACCAGGGGGGCCCGAGCGGGAGGTTTCTACAATGAGCAGTTCTTC
once	TRBV6-1	TRBJ1-2	.	CASSVQETNGYTF	TGTGCCAGCAGTGTACAGGAAACCAATGGCTACACCTTC
.	TRBV4-3	TRBJ2-1	TRBD2	CASSPGTSDVDEQFF	TGCGCCAGCAGCCCGGGAACTAGCGACGTGGATGAGCAGTTCTTC
once	TRBV28	TRBJ2-1	TRBD1	CASSTPGQLPTGQFF	TGTGCCAGCAGCACCCCGGGACAGCTTCCAACGGGGCAGTTCTTC
.	TRBV5-1	TRBJ1-1	TRBD1	CASSLTGGLGGTEAFF	TGCGCCAGCAGCTTGACAGGGGGGCTTGGTGGCACTGAAGCTTTCTTT
.	TRBV2	TRBJ2-5	.	CASSDGEGHGETQYF	TGTGCCAGCAGTGACGGGGAGGGACATGGAGAGACCCAGTACTTC
.	TRBV9	TRBJ2-7	TRBD2	CASSVGTSGIYEQYF	TGTGCCAGCAGCGTAGGGACTAGCGGGATCTACGAGCAGTACTTC
.	TRBV7-6	TRBJ2-7	.	CASSPIGNEQYF	TGTGCCAGCAGCCCCATCGGGAACGAGCAGTACTTC
.	TRBV9	TRBJ2-3	TRBD2	CASSVAGTSGRDTQYF	TGTGCCAGCAGCGTAGCCGGGACTAGCGGACGAGATACGCAGTATTTT
.	TRBV9	TRBJ1-1	TRBD1	CASSVGVGGMNTEAFF	TGTGCCAGCAGCGTGGGGGTAGGGGGCATGAACACTGAAGCTTTCTTT
few	TRBV15	TRBJ1-6	.	CATSRDRDSYNSPLHF	TGTGCCACCAGCAGAGACCGGGACTCCTATAATTCACCCCTCCACTTT
few	TRBV2	TRBJ1-3	.	CASSVQVLSGNTIYF	TGTGCCAGCAGTGTCCAGGTCCTCTCTGGAAACACCATATATTTT
.	TRBV6-5	TRBJ2-7	.	CASSYSVGDFYEQYF	TGTGCCAGCAGTTACTCCGTGGGAGATTTCTACGAGCAGTACTTC
few	TRBV5-1	TRBJ2-7	.	CASSLVPGSYEQYF	TGCGCCAGCAGCTTGGTGCCGGGCTCCTACGAGCAGTACTTC
.	TRBV19	TRBJ2-1	.	CASSIFRQGPYNEQFF	TGTGCCAGTAGTATTTTTCGTCAGGGCCCCTACAATGAGCAGTTCTTC
.	TRBV4-3	TRBJ2-2	TRBD2	CASSHGLASSITGELFF	TGCGCCAGCAGCCACGGACTAGCGAGTTCCATCACCGGGGAGCTGTTTTTT
.	TRBV7-8	TRBJ2-1	TRBD2	CASSRLVQREGHFEQFF	TGTGCCAGCAGCCGATTGGTCCAGCGGGAGGGCCATTTTGAGCAGTTCTTC
.	TRBV27	TRBJ1-2	.	CASSSEPGGDYGYTF	TGTGCCAGCAGTTCAGAACCGGGAGGGGACTATGGCTACACCTTC
.	TRBV30	TRBJ1-6	TRBD1	CAWSLDRGDSPLHF	TGTGCCTGGAGTCTCGACAGGGGTGATTCACCCCTCCACTTT
.	TRBV13	TRBJ2-7	.	CASSPGLYEQYF	TGTGCCAGCAGCCCTGGACTCTACGAGCAGTACTTC
.	TRBV9	TRBJ2-6	TRBD2	CASSVLAGARGRANVLTF	TGTGCCAGCAGCGTACTAGCGGGGGCCCGGGGTAGGGCCAACGTCCTGACTTTC
.	TRBV30	TRBJ1-2	.	CAWSVGVYGYTF	TGTGCCTGGAGTGTAGGGGTTTACGGCTACACCTTC
once	TRBV13	TRBJ2-3	TRBD2	CASSSSGGTDTQYF	TGTGCCAGCAGCTCTAGCGGGGGAACAGATACGCAGTATTTT
.	TRBV27	TRBJ2-7	TRBD2	CASSWSGLAFEQYF	TGTGCCAGCAGTTGGTCTGGACTAGCGTTCGAGCAGTACTTC
.	TRBV27	TRBJ2-1	.	CASTHRDNPNEQFF	TGTGCCAGCACCCACCGGGACAACCCTAATGAGCAGTTCTTC